This TCR beta chain came from a study of T cells after yellow fever vaccination. TCRdb reprocessed the 5' RACE reads via MiXCR and lists one record per CDR3 protein. The table has 500,000 to 700,000 distinct CDR3 sequences, roughly 21% seen once; the top ten hold roughly an eighth. The CDR3 is 16 amino acids. Germline values: CDR1 ENHRY, CDR2 SYGVKD. J was trimmed by 2 bases and V by 8 bases; bases with no gene match: 10. The V gene is TRBV10-3, the J gene TRBJ2-7; 12 positions match TRBD2. The sample consisted of PBMCs, taken 15 days after the yellow fever booster vaccination. This clonotype originated in a man aged 25-45 years who received the YFV17D yellow fever vaccine. Here the CDR3 reads CAISRGLAGRAYEQYF. CDR3 sequence (DNA): TGTGCCATCTCACGGGGACTAGCGGGTCGGGCCTACGAGCAGTACTTC.